Listed below are T cell receptor beta chains from one sample, sequenced in a study of blood T cells in healthy people across ages. TCRdb reprocessed the 5' RACE reads via MiXCR and lists one record per CDR3 protein. The sample shows 900,000 to 950,000 distinct CDR3 sequences, 25% to 35% of them seen only once. In addition, the sample was reused for a study of T cells of mothers and their children.

Sequencing used blood. These receptors all stem from a woman in her thirties or forties in good health. Each CDR3 is given with its conserved first and last residue. A D gene is named only where the DNA matches it firmly. The size entry is marked missing in some rows and otherwise reads once, few, many or a size class.

TRBV12-3/TRBV12-4	-	15	many	TRBJ2-7	CASSFQGRESYEQYF	TGTGCCAGTAGTTTTCAGGGCCGGGAATCCTACGAGCAGTACTTC
TRBV7-9	-	14	few	TRBJ2-7	CASSLVWKAYEQYF	TGTGCCAGCAGCTTAGTTTGGAAAGCCTACGAGCAGTACTTC
TRBV7-2	-	13	-	TRBJ2-1	CASSLQQGYEQFF	TGTGCCAGCAGCCTCCAACAGGGCTATGAGCAGTTCTTC
TRBV6-6	TRBD2	16	-	TRBJ2-7	CASSIALAGGLNEQYF	TGTGCCAGCAGTATTGCACTAGCGGGGGGTCTGAATGAGCAGTACTTC
TRBV9	-	17	-	TRBJ2-6	CASSVDTRPSGANVLTF	TGTGCCAGCAGCGTAGACACGAGGCCCTCTGGGGCCAACGTCCTGACTTTC
TRBV12-3/TRBV12-4	-	12	-	TRBJ2-5	CASSLDGYEQHF	TGTGCCAGCAGTTTAGACGGCTACGAGCAGCACTTC
TRBV30	-	13	-	TRBJ1-1	CAWSVEGNTEAFF	TGTGCCTGGAGTGTAGAGGGGAACACTGAAGCTTTCTTT
TRBV2	-	12	many	TRBJ2-7	CASRGSGYEQYF	TGTGCCAGCCGAGGGTCTGGGTACGAGCAGTACTTC
TRBV20-1	TRBD1	16	few	TRBJ1-2	CSARGPGQESSYGDTF	TGCAGTGCTAGGGGTCCGGGACAGGAATCTTCCTATGGCGACACCTTC
TRBV7-9	-	13	-	TRBJ2-5	CASSPWDTETQYF	TGTGCCAGCAGCCCCTGGGATACGGAGACCCAGTACTTC
TRBV7-2	-	12	once	TRBJ2-7	CASSLQGDPQYF	TGTGCCAGCAGCCTTCAAGGGGATCCCCAGTACTTC
TRBV27	TRBD2	15	few	TRBJ2-7	CASSFMASGSQEQYF	TGTGCCAGCAGTTTCATGGCTAGCGGGAGCCAAGAGCAGTACTTC
TRBV27	-	14	-	TRBJ2-1	CASNADDSYNEQFF	TGTGCCAGCAACGCGGACGACTCCTACAATGAGCAGTTCTTC
TRBV11-2	TRBD2	17	few	TRBJ2-1	CASSLDLLAGAYNEQFF	TGTGCCAGCAGCTTAGATCTCTTAGCGGGGGCGTACAATGAGCAGTTCTTC
TRBV6-2/TRBV6-3	TRBD1	21	-	TRBJ2-1	CASSPVRDRGRYVSSYNEQFF	TGTGCCAGCAGTCCAGTCCGGGACAGGGGGCGTTATGTGAGTTCCTACAATGAGCAGTTCTTC
TRBV20-1	TRBD2	17	few	TRBJ2-3	CSARGGTSGGPTDTQYF	TGCAGTGCTAGGGGAGGGACTAGCGGGGGGCCCACAGATACGCAGTATTTT
TRBV20-1	-	8	-	TRBJ2-3	CRADTQYF	TGCAGGGCCGATACGCAGTATTTT
TRBV27	-	13	-	TRBJ1-1	CVSSPTRDTEAFF	TGTGTCAGCAGCCCAACCAGGGACACTGAAGCTTTCTTT
TRBV4-1	TRBD1	16	many	TRBJ2-3	CASSLRAGGGFYTQYF	TGCGCCAGCAGCCTCCGCGCAGGGGGCGGTTTCTATACGCAGTATTTT
TRBV12-3/TRBV12-4	TRBD1	14	few	TRBJ1-5	CASSWSGGNQLQHF	TGTGCCAGCAGTTGGTCAGGGGGCAATCAGCTCCAGCATTTT
TRBV28	-	16	-	TRBJ1-5	CASIRGGGLGNQPQHF	TGTGCCAGCATAAGGGGAGGGGGGTTAGGCAATCAGCCCCAGCATTTT
TRBV29-1	-	12	many	TRBJ2-1	CSENKQGNEQFF	TGCAGCGAAAATAAACAGGGAAATGAGCAGTTCTTC